A selection of T cell receptor beta chains follows, all from one sample in a study of blood T cell repertoires in COVID-19. Repertoires were generated with immunoSEQ multiplex PCR, while TCRdb's copy carries only in-frame clones and drops some. This sample yields about 110,000 clones, of which about 85% are seen a single time; around 5.1% belongs to the top ten. Sequencing was performed on peripheral blood. Receptor source: a human donor in a cohort sampled during active COVID-19. Both conserved end residues are part of each CDR3. A D gene is named only where the DNA matches it firmly. A row's size may be missing; if present it is once, few, many or a size class.

J gene | clone size | V gene | D gene | CDR3 DNA | CDR3 protein
TRBJ1-2 | - | TRBV4-1 | - | TGCGCCAGCAGCCAAGGCGGACAGACTAACTATGGCTACACCTTC | CASSQGGQTNYGYTF
TRBJ1-1 | - | TRBV27 | TRBD1 | TGTGCCAGCGCAATACAGGGGGCGGTCACTGAAGCTTTCTTT | CASAIQGAVTEAFF
TRBJ2-1 | once | TRBV6-5 | - | TGTGCCAGCAGGCCTCTCGCCAGGGTACACAATGAGCAGTTCTTC | CASRPLARVHNEQFF
TRBJ1-2 | - | TRBV5-1 | - | TGCGCCAGCAGCTCGGGATACGCTAACTATGGCTACACCTTC | CASSSGYANYGYTF
TRBJ2-5 | once | TRBV7-2 | - | TGTGCCAGCAGCTTAGGTGGTCTACAAGAGACCCAGTACTTC | CASSLGGLQETQYF
TRBJ2-1 | - | TRBV2 | TRBD1 | TGTGCCAGCAGTCTAGGACAGGCCCTATCTGAGCAGTTCTTC | CASSLGQALSEQFF
TRBJ1-1 | - | TRBV19 | - | TGTGCCAGTACCTCCGGAGGGCGGACTGAAGCTTTCTTT | CASTSGGRTEAFF
TRBJ2-3 | - | TRBV2 | - | TGTGCCAGCAGTGATAACAGAGACACAGATACGCAGTATTTT | CASSDNRDTDTQYF
TRBJ2-5 | - | TRBV5-1 | - | TGCGCCAGCAGCTGGACTTTCCAAGAGACCCAGTACTTC | CASSWTFQETQYF
TRBJ2-4 | few | TRBV24-1 | TRBD2 | TGTGCCACCAGTGAAGGCGGGACTAGCAACATTCAGTACTTC | CATSEGGTSNIQYF
TRBJ2-3 | - | TRBV28 | - | TGTGCCAGCAGTTTTGGTGGCGGTGGCACAGATACGCAGTATTTT | CASSFGGGGTDTQYF
TRBJ1-2 | - | TRBV4-2 | TRBD1 | TGTGCCAGCAGCCAGGGGGTGGACAGGGTGACATATGGCTACACCTTC | CASSQGVDRVTYGYTF
TRBJ1-6 | - | TRBV2 | - | TGTGCCAGTGCCCCGTCGGAGTCCTATAATTCACCCCTCCACTTT | CASAPSESYNSPLHF
TRBJ2-2 | - | TRBV28 | TRBD2 | TGTGCCAGCAGTTTATGGAGACTAGCGGGTGGCCCCGGGGAGCTGTTTTTT | CASSLWRLAGGPGELFF
TRBJ1-5 | - | TRBV27 | - | TGTGCCAGCAGTCCCGACATTGACAATCAGCCCCAGCATTTT | CASSPDIDNQPQHF
TRBJ2-5 | - | TRBV7-9 | TRBD2 | TGTGCCAGCAGCTCGGCACTAGCGGCCCAAGAGACCCAGTACTTC | CASSSALAAQETQYF
TRBJ1-3 | - | TRBV5-1 | TRBD1 | TGCGCCAGCTCAGAAGCTGGACCGGGACAGGCCTCTGGAAACACCATATATTTT | CASSEAGPGQASGNTIYF
TRBJ2-3 | - | TRBV6-1 | TRBD2 | TGTGCCAGCAGTGAGCTTGGGACTAGCGGGGGGATAAGAGATACGCAGTATTTT | CASSELGTSGGIRDTQYF
TRBJ2-6 | once | TRBV10-3 | - | TGTGCCATCAGTGAGTTAGGGGCCAACGTCCTGACTTTC | CAISELGANVLTF
TRBJ2-1 | - | TRBV5-1 | - | TGCGCCAGCAGCTTGGACCAGGGAAATGAGCAGTTCTTC | CASSLDQGNEQFF
TRBJ1-5 | once | TRBV6-5 | - | TGTGCCAGCAGATCAGGGGTGGGCAATCAGCCCCAGCATTTT | CASRSGVGNQPQHF
TRBJ2-1 | - | TRBV11-1 | TRBD2 | TGTGCCAGCAGCTTAGAGGCGGGAGCAACCTACAATGAGCAGTTCTTC | CASSLEAGATYNEQFF
TRBJ2-6 | once | TRBV6-6 | - | TGTGCCAGCAGCCCCCGGTTGGAGGCTGGGGCCAACGTCCTGACTTTC | CASSPRLEAGANVLTF
TRBJ1-1 | - | TRBV28 | - | TGTGCCAGCCTCTTGAACACTGAAGCTTTCTTT | CASLLNTEAFF
TRBJ1-3 | - | TRBV7-8 | - | TGTGCCAGCAGCCGCGGGGAACTGGCTGCTGGAAACACCATATATTTT | CASSRGELAAGNTIYF
TRBJ2-7 | - | TRBV5-4 | TRBD2 | TGTGCCAGCAGCTCGGGGACTAGCGGGAATCGATTGTACGAGCAGTACTTC | CASSSGTSGNRLYEQYF
TRBJ1-6 | - | TRBV6-5 | - | TGTGCCAGCTCCGGGGGTACAGGTTTTAATTCACCCCTCCACTTT | CASSGGTGFNSPLHF
TRBJ1-4 | - | TRBV6-2/TRBV6-3 | TRBD1 | TGTGCCAGCAGCCGGCGACAGGGTTACGAAAAACTGTTTTTT | CASSRRQGYEKLFF
TRBJ2-5 | - | TRBV7-6 | - | TGTGCCAGCAGCCCGTATTCTCAATCCCGGACAGAACAAGAGACCCAGTACTTC | CASSPYSQSRTEQETQYF
TRBJ1-3 | - | TRBV2 | - | TGTGCCAGCAGTGTTCAAAGGGGAGGAAACACCATATATTTT | CASSVQRGGNTIYF
TRBJ2-7 | - | TRBV4-3 | TRBD2 | TGCGCCAGCAGCCAAGTCGCGCGACTAGCGGGAGTCCCCTACGAGCAGTACTTC | CASSQVARLAGVPYEQYF
TRBJ1-2 | - | TRBV4-2 | - | TGTGCCAGCAGCCAAGATCAGGGGTTAAGTGGCTACACCTTC | CASSQDQGLSGYTF
TRBJ1-1 | - | TRBV30 | - | TGTGCCTGGCAGAGGACAGTAATGAACACTGAAGCTTTCTTT | CAWQRTVMNTEAFF
TRBJ2-2 | - | TRBV29-1 | TRBD1 | TGCAGCGTTGAAGATAGTAGGGGGCAATCCGGGGAGCTGTTTTTT | CSVEDSRGQSGELFF
TRBJ2-7 | - | TRBV27 | TRBD2 | TGTGCCAGCAGTTCCCCGGGACTAGTTGGCTCCTACGAGCAGTACTTC | CASSSPGLVGSYEQYF
TRBJ1-2 | - | TRBV30 | - | TGTGCCTGGAGTGTACGAATCAGGGTCGGGGGCTACACCTTC | CAWSVRIRVGGYTF
TRBJ2-1 | - | TRBV29-1 | TRBD2 | TGCAGCGTCGCCGGGACTAGCGGGGGGAGCTCCTACAATGAGCAGTTCTTC | CSVAGTSGGSSYNEQFF
TRBJ2-1 | - | TRBV7-8 | - | TGTGCCAGCAGCCCCCATGGGCGGCAGTTCTTC | CASSPHGRQFF
TRBJ2-7 | - | TRBV5-1 | - | TGCGCCAGCAGCTTGGCCACAGGAGACTACGAGCAGTACTTC | CASSLATGDYEQYF
TRBJ2-3 | - | TRBV11-3 | TRBD1 | TGTGCCAGCAGCTTAGTGACGTGGGGACAGGGGGAGGTTACGCAGTATTTT | CASSLVTWGQGEVTQYF
TRBJ2-1 | - | TRBV12-3/TRBV12-4 | TRBD2 | TGTGCTTGTACTAGCGGTTACAATGAGCAGTTCTTC | CACTSGYNEQFF
TRBJ2-1 | - | TRBV2 | TRBD1 | TGTGCCAGCAGTGACAGGGGGCCCAACAATGAGCAGTTCTTC | CASSDRGPNNEQFF